This T cell receptor (beta chain) originates from a study of blood T cell repertoires in COVID-19. The wider study: PBMCs, B-cell-depleted T cells, or T cells provided the cDNA or gDNA that made up the material.

In the authors' workflow: Reference gene primer amplification in the assay estimated nucleated cell counts. Method: immunoSEQ multiplex PCR; TCRdb's copy keeps in-frame clones and lacks some. The V and J calls and the clone size are those of that table, but D and trimming were determined from the DNA. Of 300,000 to 450,000 clones in the sample, around 90% were seen once. The CDR3 is 12 residues long. V lost 5 bases, J lost 11 bases, and 15 bases lay in between. Germline CDR1 SGHVS, CDR2 FNYEAQ. Specimen: peripheral blood. The origin of this receptor is a woman aged 25 to 39 with COVID-19, enrolled during active disease. This chain links TRBV7-6 with TRBJ2-5; no firm D call. The CDR3 sequence is CASSPWSQAQYF. The CDR3 bases are TGTGCCAGCAGCCCGTGGTCCCAGGCGCAGTACTTC. Looking up the rest from reference TRBV7-6 and TRBJ2-5 gives the full variable domain: GAGVSQSPRYKVTKRGQDVALRCDPISGHVSLYWYRQALGQGPEFLTYFNYEAQQDKSGLPNDRFSAERPEGSISTLTIQRTEQRDSAMYRCASSPWSQAQYFGPGTRLLVL.